This record covers a single T cell receptor (beta chain). Method: immunoSEQ multiplex PCR; TCRdb's copy keeps in-frame clones and lacks some. The sample records about 64,000 clones, about 90% being singletons. Germline lookup yields CDR1 GTSNPN and CDR2 SVGIG (reference sequence). V lost 1 base, J lost 3 bases, and 7 bases lay in between. The CDR3 consists of 12 residues. These data originate in a study of OX40 agonist ivuxolimab in advanced cancers. The V call is TRBV30, the J call TRBJ2-7, with D perhaps matching TRBD2 (6 bases). The sequencing here drew on CD4+ or CD8+ T cells sorted from blood, taken in a trial of the OX40 agonist ivuxolimab. This TCR was recovered from an adult with an advanced solid tumor such as melanoma, head and neck, liver or kidney cancer. The CDR3 here is CAWSGRGYEQYF. DNA of the CDR3: TGTGCCTGGAGTGGGAGGGGCTACGAGCAGTACTTC.